These 27 T cell receptor beta chains were all obtained from the same sample, sequenced in a study of blood T cell repertoires in COVID-19. TCRdb keeps only in-frame clones here, not all; method: immunoSEQ multiplex PCR. Among under 200,000 clones, around 83% were seen once, and the ten largest hold approximately 4%. Source material: PBMCs or T cells enriched from blood (not recorded which). Receptors originate from a woman aged 50 to 60 in a cohort exposed to, infected with or recovered from COVID-19 (not recorded which).

V and J are TRBV29-1 and TRBJ2-7; possible D gene TRBD2, 6 bases. The germline V gene has CDR1 SQVTM and CDR2 ANQGSEA. V was trimmed by 5 bases and J by 5 bases, leaving 25 bases between them. This CDR3 has 16 amino acids. The CDR3 DNA is TGCAGCGTTCTAGGTTCGGGACTCCCATTTGGAGACGAGCAGTACTTC. It specifies CSVLGSGLPFGDEQYF.

The J gene is TRBJ2-1, the V gene TRBV11-2, with 8 bases fitting TRBD1. Germline CDR1 is SGHAT and CDR2 is FQNNGV. This CDR3 is built from 17 residues. V lost 0 bases and J lost 3; bases outside the gene matches: 7. The CDR3 spells CASSLDVIGQGYNEQFF. The CDR3, as DNA: TGTGCCAGCAGCTTAGATGTAATTGGACAGGGCTACAATGAGCAGTTCTTC.

This chain uses TRBV6-5 with TRBJ2-2, with D perhaps TRBD2 (7 bases). CDR3 length equals 15 residues. V lost 5 bases and J lost 5, with 15 bases in between. Germline values: CDR1 MNHEY, CDR2 SVGAGI. The CDR3 is CASSPRGAATGELFF. CDR3 DNA: TGTGCCAGCAGTCCTCGGGGGGCTGCGACCGGGGAGCTGTTTTTT.

The chain links TRBV28 to TRBJ1-5; 8 bases line up with TRBD1. Looked up from germline, CDR1 is MDHEN and CDR2 is SYDVKM. There are 17 residues in the CDR3. J lost 1 base, V lost 4 bases, and 9 bases had no gene match. The CDR3 loop is CASSSRRTGKSNQPQHF. CDR3 DNA: TGTGCCAGCAGTTCCCGTCGGACAGGGAAGAGCAATCAGCCCCAGCATTTT.

This clone was observed a handful of times. The chain is built from TRBV10-1 and TRBJ1-5, with a tentative D call TRBD1 (6 bases). V was trimmed by 3 bases and J by 3 bases, leaving 12 bases between them. The CDR3 covers 15 residues. Germline CDR1 and CDR2: WNHNN and SYGVQD (reference sequence). This CDR3 is CASSEWTADNQPQHF. For the CDR3, the DNA is TGCGCCAGCAGTGAATGGACAGCAGACAATCAGCCCCAGCATTTT.

This clone was seen just once. The genes are TRBV10-1 and TRBJ2-3, with 10 nucleotides matching TRBD2. There are 16 residues in the CDR3. The ends lost 3 bases at V and 4 bases at J; junction bases unmatched: 7. Per the germline V gene, CDR1 is WNHNN and CDR2 is SYGVQD (reference sequence). The CDR3 region has the DNA TGCGCCAGCAGTGACGGAAGCGGGAGGGGCGCAGATACGCAGTATTTT. Amino acids: CASSDGSGRGADTQYF.

This clone appeared a few times. V usage is TRBV27 and J usage is TRBJ1-2, with a weak D call TRBD1 (5 bases). In germline, CDR1 is MNHEY, CDR2 SMNVEV (reference sequence). This CDR3 has 14 amino acids. The V and J ends lost 6 bases and 4 bases respectively, with 15 bases between them. CDR3 protein: CASRGLPTGYGYTF. CDR3 nucleotides: TGTGCCAGCAGGGGGCTTCCCACCGGCTATGGCTACACCTTC.

This clone was seen just once. The chain employs TRBV7-6 and TRBJ1-6; the D is unclear. V dropped 5 bases and J dropped 4 bases, with 9 bases sitting between them. CDR3 size: 14 residues. Germline V gives CDR1 SGHVS, CDR2 FNYEAQ. The CDR3 nucleotides are TGTGCCAGCAGCGAGACGGGGTATAATTCACCCCTCCACTTT. It encodes CASSETGYNSPLHF. The full variable domain, with the rest looked up from reference TRBV7-6 and TRBJ1-6, is GAGVSQSPRYKVTKRGQDVALRCDPISGHVSLYWYRQALGQGPEFLTYFNYEAQQDKSGLPNDRFSAERPEGSISTLTIQRTEQRDSAMYRCASSETGYNSPLHFGNGTRLTVT.

CDR3 nucleotide sequence: TGTGCCAGCAGTAGGGGACAGGCGGCGCCCCAGCATTTT. As protein: CASSRGQAAPQHF. This chain connects TRBV7-2 to TRBJ1-5; TRBD1 matches 8 bases. Trimming at V came to 6 bases and at J to 9 bases, leaving 7 bases not matched to a gene. This CDR3 is 13 amino acids long. Germline CDR1 SGHTA, CDR2 FQGNSA.

This clone occurred a few times. At one end, the junction sequence differs from germline, possibly due to a read error. V is TRBV7-7 and J is TRBJ2-3, with 8 nucleotides matching TRBD2. This CDR3 is 15 amino acids long. The germline V gene encodes CDR1 SSHAT and CDR2 FNYEAQ (reference sequence). CDR3 sequence reads: CASSFSGGRGDTQYF. As DNA, the CDR3 is TGTGCTAGCAGCTTTTCGGGAGGGCGTGGAGATACGCAGTATTTT. The full variable domain, in which reference TRBV7-7 and TRBJ2-3 provide the parts outside the CDR3, is GAGVSQSPRYKVTKRGQDVTLRCDPISSHATLYWYQQALGQGPEFLTYFNYEAQPDKSGLPSDRFSAERPEGSISTLTIQRTEQRDSAMYRCASSFSGGRGDTQYFGPGTRLTVL.

The chain couples TRBV9 to TRBJ2-3, with TRBD1 matching over 10 bases. V gave up 4 bases and J gave up 8 bases; unmatched junction bases: 19. The CDR3 totals 18 residues. Per germline, CDR1 SGDLS and CDR2 YYNGEE. CDR3 residues: CASSPTLSPGQGLSTQYF. The CDR3 bases are TGTGCCAGCAGCCCTACCCTCTCCCCGGGACAGGGGCTTTCTACGCAGTATTTT.

The gene calls are TRBV28 and TRBJ1-5; 10 positions agree with TRBD1. This CDR3 has 15 amino acids. Germline assignment: CDR1 MDHEN and CDR2 SYDVKM. V was clipped by 6 bases and J by 5 bases; unmatched bases: 7. The CDR3 nucleotides read TGTGCCAGCAGGTCACCGGGACAGGGGTATCAGCCCCAGCATTTT. Its translation: CASRSPGQGYQPQHF.

The gene calls are TRBV25-1 and TRBJ1-4; 10 nucleotides align to TRBD1. There are 14 residues in the CDR3. V trimming: 6 bases; J trimming: 8 bases; junction bases outside the gene matches: 6. Germline V gene data show CDR1 as MGHDK and CDR2 as SYGVNS. The CDR3 here is CASRAGTGDEKLFF. The CDR3 bases are TGTGCCAGCAGGGCCGGGACAGGGGACGAAAAACTGTTTTTT.

A note on this clone: Mismatch with germline at one junction end may stem from a read error. The V gene is TRBV7-7, the J gene TRBJ2-5, with D perhaps matching TRBD2 (5 bases). CDR3 length: 18 amino acids. CDR1 SSHAT and CDR2 FNYEAQ come from the germline V gene (reference sequence). This chain's CDR3 is CASSSRRADSTYQETQYF. Written as DNA, the CDR3 is TGTGCTAGCAGCTCTCGTCGGGCGGACTCCACGTACCAAGAGACCCAGTACTTC.

The chain is built from TRBV2 and TRBJ2-7; maybe TRBD1 (6 bases). The V and J ends lost 8 bases and 0 bases respectively, with 14 bases between them. Germline values: CDR1 SNHLY, CDR2 FYNNEI. CDR3 length: 14 residues. This CDR3 is CASVGGHHSYEQYF. CDR3 nucleotides: TGTGCCAGCGTTGGGGGCCATCACTCCTACGAGCAGTACTTC.

The genes are TRBV3-1 (or the pseudogene TRBV3-2) and TRBJ2-2; TRBD1 aligns across 7 bases. Trimming took 2 bases from V and 7 from J; bases not matched to a gene: 7. CDR1 and CDR2 (germline): LGHDT, YNNKEL (reference sequence). The length of the CDR3 is 15 residues. CDR3 loop: CASSQYGTDDGELFF. In nucleotides, the CDR3 is TGTGCCAGCAGCCAATACGGGACAGATGACGGGGAGCTGTTTTTT.

The chain couples TRBV4-1 to TRBJ1-5; TRBD1 matches at 9 bases. Germline V CDR1 and CDR2: MGHRA, YSYEKL. J gave up 1 base and V 3 bases, and 4 bases lay outside the gene matches. The CDR3 has 16 amino acids. The CDR3 loop reads CASSQGTGGSNQPQHF. CDR3 DNA sequence: TGCGCCAGCAGCCAGGGAACAGGGGGCAGCAATCAGCCCCAGCATTTT.

This clone occurred once. The rearrangement links TRBV7-9 to TRBJ1-3, with D possibly TRBD1 on 6 matching bases. V lost 1 base and J lost 5, with 12 bases in between. The CDR3 is 15 amino acids. The germline gives CDR1 SEHNR, CDR2 FQNEAQ (reference sequence). CDR3 sequence: CASSLDRAGRNTIYF. CDR3 bases: TGTGCCAGCAGCTTAGACAGGGCGGGTAGAAACACCATATATTTT.

The genes are TRBV11-3 and TRBJ2-3, with 8 positions matching TRBD1. Per germline, CDR1 SGHNT and CDR2 YENEEA. The CDR3 length is 17 residues. V lost 0 bases and J lost 3; bases outside the gene matches: 8. The CDR3 reads CASSLDGKQGGTDTQYF. The DNA for the CDR3 is TGTGCCAGCAGCTTAGACGGCAAACAGGGGGGAACAGATACGCAGTATTTT.

This clone was seen a single time. The chain employs TRBV28 and TRBJ1-2; 9 nucleotides align to TRBD1. V lost 6 bases, J lost 4 bases, and 12 bases stayed unmatched. In germline, CDR1 is MDHEN, CDR2 SYDVKM. The CDR3 is 16 residues long. CDR3 residues: CASRTPGTGILYGYTF. The CDR3, as DNA: TGTGCCAGCAGAACTCCCGGGACAGGGATACTCTATGGCTACACCTTC.

The V and J genes are TRBV6-1 and TRBJ1-6, with 10 bases identical to TRBD1. Germline CDR1 reads MNHNS; CDR2 reads SASEGT. With V trimmed by 3 bases and J by 11 bases, 7 bases remained unmatched. The CDR3 is 15 amino acids. This chain's CDR3 is CASSDGTGEYAPLHF. DNA for the CDR3: TGTGCCAGCAGTGATGGGACAGGGGAATACGCACCCCTCCACTTT.

This chain links TRBV30 with TRBJ1-5, with 9 bases lining up with TRBD1. Germline V gene data show CDR1 as GTSNPN and CDR2 as SVGIG (reference sequence). The trim removed 4 bases at V and 3 bases at J, leaving 4 bases unmatched. This CDR3 has 14 residues. The CDR3: CAWTGTGFNQPQHF. CDR3 in DNA: TGTGCCTGGACCGGGACAGGGTTCAATCAGCCCCAGCATTTT.

This clone is a singleton in its sample. The V gene is TRBV4-2, the J gene TRBJ2-1, with 7 positions matching TRBD2. Germline loops: CDR1 LGHNA, CDR2 YNFKEQ. This CDR3 is built from 16 residues. After removal of 1 base from V and 5 bases from J, the junction contained 8 bases not matched to a gene. CDR3 sequence (DNA): TGTGCCAGCAGCCAAGTCTCGTTTGGGACTAACAATGAGCAGTTCTTC. Its protein is CASSQVSFGTNNEQFF.

The gene calls are TRBV29-1 and TRBJ1-2; 8 bases fit TRBD1. This CDR3 spans 13 amino acids. V trimming: 5 bases; J trimming: 8 bases; junction bases outside the gene matches: 10. Germline V CDR1 and CDR2: SQVTM, ANQGSEA. CDR3 DNA sequence: TGCAGCGTTCCTTCGGACAGGGTTCGGGGCTACACCTTC. Encoded protein: CSVPSDRVRGYTF.

The chain carries TRBV25-1 and TRBJ1-1; D is undetermined. The CDR3 consists of 16 residues. Trimming pared 4 bases from V and 0 bases from J, leaving 15 bases between. Germline assignment: CDR1 MGHDK and CDR2 SYGVNS. CDR3 in amino acids: CASSAGTDTLNTEAFF. The CDR3 region has the DNA TGTGCCAGCAGTGCCGGAACTGACACCTTGAACACTGAAGCTTTCTTT.

This clone showed up just a few times. The CDR3 is CASSQDLNTQYF. The CDR3 nucleotides are TGTGCCAGCAGCCAAGATCTAAATACGCAGTATTTT. The chain joins TRBV14 to TRBJ2-3; D gene unclear. This CDR3 is 12 amino acids long. The V end lost 0 bases, the J end lost 7 bases, and 5 bases lay between the germline ends. CDR1 and CDR2 (germline): SGHDN, FVKESK.

This clone appeared once. The V call is TRBV6-6, the J call TRBJ2-7; D gene ambiguous. Germline V gene data show CDR1 as MNHNY and CDR2 as SVGAGI (reference sequence). Trimming took 0 bases from V and 2 from J, leaving 8 bases between them. The CDR3 consists of 14 residues. The DNA for the CDR3 is TGTGCCAGCAGTTACTCTGCTAGTCCCTACGAGCAGTACTTC. This gives the protein CASSYSASPYEQYF.